The sequence of this T cell receptor beta chain was determined in a study of response to subunit inactivated influenza vaccine. MiXCR, run by TCRdb on the RT-PCR reads, gives a single entry per CDR3 protein. Of just under 550,000 distinct CDR3 sequences in the sample, less than 25% were seen once. These data are also associated with another study on T cells expressing NK-cell markers. That publication notes: TCR beta cDNA was made by 5'RACE template switching with UMIs. TCR beta repertoires came from sorted CD3+CD56+NKG2C+, CD3+CD56+NKG2C- and CD3+CD56-NKG2C+ T cells. Over 5 donors had dominant NKG2C+ clonotypes that comprised roughly 1.0-8% of their CD8+ T cells.

Sequencing was performed on CD4+ T cells sorted from PBMCs, taken about 12 days after vaccination. The receptor comes from a man in his forties or fifties who received an inactivated influenza vaccine.

CDR3 in amino acids: CATGRGVNTEAFF. CDR3 nucleotides: TGTGCCACAGGCCGAGGGGTGAACACTGAAGCTTTCTTT. The chain carries TRBV2 and TRBJ1-1, with D possibly TRBD1 on 5 matching bases. This CDR3 has 13 amino acids. Trimming stripped 10 bases from V and 0 bases from J, with 12 bases between. CDR1 and CDR2 from the germline V gene are SNHLY and FYNNEI.